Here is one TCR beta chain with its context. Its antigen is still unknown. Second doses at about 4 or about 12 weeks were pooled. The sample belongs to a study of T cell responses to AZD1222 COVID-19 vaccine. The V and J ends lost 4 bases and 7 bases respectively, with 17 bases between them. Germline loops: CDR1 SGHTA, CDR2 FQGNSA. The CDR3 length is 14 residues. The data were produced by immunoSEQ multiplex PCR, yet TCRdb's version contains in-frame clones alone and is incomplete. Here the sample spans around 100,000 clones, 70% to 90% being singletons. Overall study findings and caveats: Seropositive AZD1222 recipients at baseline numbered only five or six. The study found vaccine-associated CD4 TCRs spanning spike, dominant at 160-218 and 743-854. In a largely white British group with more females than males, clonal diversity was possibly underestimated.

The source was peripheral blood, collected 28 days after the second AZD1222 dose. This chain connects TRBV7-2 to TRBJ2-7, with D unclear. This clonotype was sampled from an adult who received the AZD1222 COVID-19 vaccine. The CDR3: CASSSYNPTKEQYF. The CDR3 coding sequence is TGTGCCAGCAGCTCTTACAACCCTACGAAAGAGCAGTACTTC.